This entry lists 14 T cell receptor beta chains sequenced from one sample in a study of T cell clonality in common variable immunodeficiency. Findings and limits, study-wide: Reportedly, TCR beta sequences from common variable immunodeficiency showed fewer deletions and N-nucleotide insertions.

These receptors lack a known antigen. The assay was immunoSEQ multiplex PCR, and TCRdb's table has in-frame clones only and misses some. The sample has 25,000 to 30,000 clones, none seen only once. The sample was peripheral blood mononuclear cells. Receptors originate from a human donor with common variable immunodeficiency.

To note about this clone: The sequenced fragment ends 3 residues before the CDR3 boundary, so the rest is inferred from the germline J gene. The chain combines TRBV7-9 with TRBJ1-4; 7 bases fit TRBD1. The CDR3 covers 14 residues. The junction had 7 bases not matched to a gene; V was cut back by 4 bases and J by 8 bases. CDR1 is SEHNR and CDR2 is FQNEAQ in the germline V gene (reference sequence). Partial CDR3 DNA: TGTGCCAGCAGCTCGGAAGGACAGGTGGAAAAA. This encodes CASSSEGQVEK. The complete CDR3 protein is CASSSEGQVEKLFF. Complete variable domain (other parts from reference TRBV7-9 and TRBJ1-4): DTGVSQNPRHKITKRGQNVTFRCDPISEHNRLYWYRQTLGQGPEFLTYFQNEAQLEKSRLLSDRFSAERPKGSFSTLEIQRTEQGDSAMYLCASSSEGQVEKLFFGSGTQLSVL.

CDR3: CASSLRLAGYEQYF. The CDR3 bases that were read are TGCGCCAGCAGCTTGCGTTTGGCAGGCTACGAG. The rearrangement links TRBV5-1 to TRBJ2-7; D is uncertain. Sequencing ends 3 residues short of the CDR3 end; the germline J gene provides the rest. Germline V CDR1 and CDR2: SGHRS, YFSETQ. V lost 1 base to trimming and J lost 3 bases, with 11 bases between them. This CDR3 has 14 residues.

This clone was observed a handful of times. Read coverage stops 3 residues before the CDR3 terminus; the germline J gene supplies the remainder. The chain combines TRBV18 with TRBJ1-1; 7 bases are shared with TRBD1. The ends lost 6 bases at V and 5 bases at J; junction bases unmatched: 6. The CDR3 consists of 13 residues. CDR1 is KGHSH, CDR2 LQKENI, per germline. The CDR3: CASSRDRETEAFF. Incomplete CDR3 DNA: TGTGCCAGCTCCCGCGACAGGGAAACTGAA.

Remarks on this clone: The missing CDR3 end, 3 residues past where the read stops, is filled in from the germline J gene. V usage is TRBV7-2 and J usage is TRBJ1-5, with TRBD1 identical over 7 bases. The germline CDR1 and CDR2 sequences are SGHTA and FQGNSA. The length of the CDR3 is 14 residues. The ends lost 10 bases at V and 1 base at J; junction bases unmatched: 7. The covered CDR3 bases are TGTGCCACCCGAGAGGGGGCCAGCAATCAGCCC. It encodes CATREGASNQP. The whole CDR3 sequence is CATREGASNQPQHF. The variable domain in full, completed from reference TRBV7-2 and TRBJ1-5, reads GAGVSQSPSNKVTEKGKDVELRCDPISGHTALYWYRQSLGQGLEFLIYFQGNSAPDKSGLPSDRFSAERTGGSVSTLTIQRTQQEDSAVYLCATREGASNQPQHFGDGTRLSIL.

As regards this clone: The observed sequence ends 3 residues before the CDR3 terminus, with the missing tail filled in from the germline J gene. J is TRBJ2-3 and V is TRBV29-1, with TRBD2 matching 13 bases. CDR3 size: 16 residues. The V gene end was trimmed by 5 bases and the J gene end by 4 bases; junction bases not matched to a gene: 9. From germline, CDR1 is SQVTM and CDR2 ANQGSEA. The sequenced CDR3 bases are TGCAGCGTTCCTCGGACTAGCGGGAGTTTTGCAGATACG. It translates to CSVPRTSGSFADT. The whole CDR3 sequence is CSVPRTSGSFADTQYF.

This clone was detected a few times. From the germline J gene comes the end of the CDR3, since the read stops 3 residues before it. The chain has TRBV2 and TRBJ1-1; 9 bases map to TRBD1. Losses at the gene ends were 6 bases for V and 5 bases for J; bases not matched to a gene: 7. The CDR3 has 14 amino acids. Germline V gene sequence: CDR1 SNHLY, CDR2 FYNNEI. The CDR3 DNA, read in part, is TGTGCCAGCAGCCTACAGGGGGCTCGTACTGAA. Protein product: CASSLQGARTE. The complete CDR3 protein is CASSLQGARTEAFF. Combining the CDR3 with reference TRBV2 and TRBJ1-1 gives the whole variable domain EPEVTQTPSHQVTQMGQEVILRCVPISNHLYFYWYRQILGQKVEFLVSFYNNEISEKSEIFDDQFSVERPDGSNFTLKIRSTKLEDSAMYFCASSLQGARTEAFFGQGTRLTVV.

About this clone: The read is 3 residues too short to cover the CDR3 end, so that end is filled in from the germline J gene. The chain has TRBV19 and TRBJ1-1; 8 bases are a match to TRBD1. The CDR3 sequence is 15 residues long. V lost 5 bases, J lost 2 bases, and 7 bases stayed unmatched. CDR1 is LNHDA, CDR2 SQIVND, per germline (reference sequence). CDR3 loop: CASSRTGGVNTEAFF. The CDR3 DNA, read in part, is TGTGCCAGTAGTCGAACAGGGGGAGTAAACACTGAA.

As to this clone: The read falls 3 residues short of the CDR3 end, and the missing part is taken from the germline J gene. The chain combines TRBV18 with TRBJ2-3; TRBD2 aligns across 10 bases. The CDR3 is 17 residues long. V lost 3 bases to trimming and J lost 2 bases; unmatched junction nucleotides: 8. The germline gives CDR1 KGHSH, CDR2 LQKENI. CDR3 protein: CASSPLGAGGTTDTQYF. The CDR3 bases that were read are TGTGCCAGCTCACCTCTCGGAGCGGGAGGGACCACAGATACG.

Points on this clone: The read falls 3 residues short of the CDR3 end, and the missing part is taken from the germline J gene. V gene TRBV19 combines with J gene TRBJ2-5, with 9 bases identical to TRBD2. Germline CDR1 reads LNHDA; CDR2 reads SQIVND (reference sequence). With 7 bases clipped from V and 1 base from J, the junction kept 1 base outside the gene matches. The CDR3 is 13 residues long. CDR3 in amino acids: CASKTSGQETQYF. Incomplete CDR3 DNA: TGTGCCAGTAAGACTAGCGGCCAAGAGACC.

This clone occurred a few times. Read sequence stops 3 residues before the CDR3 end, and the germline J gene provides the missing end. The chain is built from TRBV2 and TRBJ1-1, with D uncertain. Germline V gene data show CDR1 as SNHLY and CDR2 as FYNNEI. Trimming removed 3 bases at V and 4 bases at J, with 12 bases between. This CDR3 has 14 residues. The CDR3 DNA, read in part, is TGTGCCAGCAGTGACAGGAGTAAAGGCACTGAA. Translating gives CASSDRSKGTE. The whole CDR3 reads CASSDRSKGTEAFF.

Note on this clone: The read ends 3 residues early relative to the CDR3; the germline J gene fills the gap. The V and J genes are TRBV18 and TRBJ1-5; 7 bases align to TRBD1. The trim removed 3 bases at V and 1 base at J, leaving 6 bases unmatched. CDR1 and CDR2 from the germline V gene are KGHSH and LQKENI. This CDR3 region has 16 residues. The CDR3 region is CASSPSGQLSNQPQHF. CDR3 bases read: TGTGCCAGCTCACCCTCGGGACAGTTAAGCAATCAGCCC.

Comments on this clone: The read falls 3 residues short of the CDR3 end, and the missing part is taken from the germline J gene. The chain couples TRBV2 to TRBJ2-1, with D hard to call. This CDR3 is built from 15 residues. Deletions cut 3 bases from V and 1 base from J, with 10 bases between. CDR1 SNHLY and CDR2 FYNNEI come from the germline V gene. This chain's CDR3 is CASSDPVPSYNEQFF. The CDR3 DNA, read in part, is TGTGCCAGCAGTGATCCGGTTCCTTCCTACAATGAG. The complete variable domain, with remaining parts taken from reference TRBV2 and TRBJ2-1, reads EPEVTQTPSHQVTQMGQEVILRCVPISNHLYFYWYRQILGQKVEFLVSFYNNEISEKSEIFDDQFSVERPDGSNFTLKIRSTKLEDSAMYFCASSDPVPSYNEQFFGPGTRLTVL.

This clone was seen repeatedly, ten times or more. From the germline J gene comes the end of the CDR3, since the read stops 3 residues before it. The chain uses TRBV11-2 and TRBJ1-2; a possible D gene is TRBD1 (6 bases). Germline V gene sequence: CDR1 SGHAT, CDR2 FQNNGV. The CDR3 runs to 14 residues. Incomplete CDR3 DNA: TGTGCCAGCAGCTTAGCCCGGGACACGGGGGGC. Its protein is CASSLARDTGG. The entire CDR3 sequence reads CASSLARDTGGYTF.

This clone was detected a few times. The CDR3 DNA, read in part, is TGTGCCAGCAGCTTTTATAGCTCTGGAAACACC. Its translation is CASSFYSSGNT. The whole CDR3 region reads CASSFYSSGNTIYF. The V and J genes are TRBV7-6 and TRBJ1-3; D is unclear. The CDR3 extends 3 residues past the end of the read, so its final part is completed from the germline J gene. CDR3 length: 14 amino acids. Trimming pared 3 bases from V and 0 bases from J, leaving 6 bases between. Germline V CDR1 and CDR2: SGHVS, FNYEAQ.